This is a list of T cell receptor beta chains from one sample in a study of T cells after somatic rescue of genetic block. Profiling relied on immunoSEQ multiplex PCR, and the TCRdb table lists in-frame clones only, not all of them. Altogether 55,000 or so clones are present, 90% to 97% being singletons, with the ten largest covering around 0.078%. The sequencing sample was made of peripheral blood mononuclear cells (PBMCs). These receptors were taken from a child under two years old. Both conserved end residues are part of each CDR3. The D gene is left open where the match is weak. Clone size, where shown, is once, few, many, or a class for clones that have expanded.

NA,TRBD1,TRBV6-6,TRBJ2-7,CASSDLDRGRYEQYF,TGTGCCAGCAGCGACTTGGACAGGGGGAGATACGAGCAGTACTTC
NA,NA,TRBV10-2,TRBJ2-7,CASSRGGYEQYF,TGCGCCAGCAGCAGGGGGGGGTACGAGCAGTACTTC
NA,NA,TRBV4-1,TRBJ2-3,CASSPKVTDTQYF,TGCGCCAGCAGCCCCAAGGTTACAGATACGCAGTATTTT
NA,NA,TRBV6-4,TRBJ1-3,CARGVGNTIYF,TGTGCCAGGGGCGTCGGAAACACCATATATTTT
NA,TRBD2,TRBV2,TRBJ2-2,CASSGTSGSTGELFF,TGTGCCAGCAGCGGGACTAGCGGGAGTACCGGGGAGCTGTTTTTT
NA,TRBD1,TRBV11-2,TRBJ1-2,CASSLRTGYGYTF,TGTGCCAGCAGCCTAAGGACAGGGTATGGCTACACCTTC
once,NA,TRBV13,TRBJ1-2,CASSYQTDNYGYTF,TGTGCCAGCAGTTACCAGACAGATAATTATGGCTACACCTTC
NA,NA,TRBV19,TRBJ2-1,CASSILAWDEQFF,TGTGCCAGTAGTATACTAGCCTGGGATGAGCAGTTCTTC
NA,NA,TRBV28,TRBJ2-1,CASSGAGQFF,TGTGCCAGTTCGGGAGCGGGGCAGTTCTTC
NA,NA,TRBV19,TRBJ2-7,CASIGYEQYF,TGTGCCAGTATCGGTTACGAGCAGTACTTC
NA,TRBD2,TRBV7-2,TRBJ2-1,CASSLAWLAGVIDEQFF,TGTGCCAGCAGCTTAGCGTGGCTAGCGGGAGTAATCGATGAGCAGTTCTTC
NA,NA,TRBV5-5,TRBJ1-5,CASSLAAGRTQHF,TGTGCCAGCAGCTTGGCCGCGGGACGCACCCAGCATTTT